These 26 T cell receptor beta chains were all obtained from the same sample, sequenced in a study of shared clonotypes between healthy human individuals. Measured with immunoSEQ multiplex PCR; TCRdb has only the in-frame clones, and not every one. The sample includes hundreds of thousands of clones, 90% to 96% seen only once; the top ten take approximately 0.06%. Material: naive CD4+ T cells sorted from blood. Described subset: CD45RA+ positively selected. These receptor sequences come from a woman younger than 45 in good health.

This sequence joins TRBV28 and TRBJ2-1; no reliable D call. This CDR3 comprises 14 residues. CDR1 MDHEN and CDR2 SYDVKM come from the germline V gene. The V end was cut by 3 bases, the J end by 0 bases, with 6 bases between. CDR3 residues: CASSFISSYNEQFF. Here the CDR3 DNA reads TGTGCCAGCAGTTTCATTAGCTCCTACAATGAGCAGTTCTTC.

This chain links TRBV19 with TRBJ2-2; 7 bases fit TRBD2. This CDR3 comprises 15 residues. Germline V gives CDR1 LNHDA, CDR2 SQIVND (reference sequence). Losses at the gene ends were 5 bases for V and 2 bases for J; bases not matched to a gene: 5. CDR3: CASSYSGANTGELFF. In DNA, the CDR3 is TGTGCCAGTAGTTACAGCGGGGCAAACACCGGGGAGCTGTTTTTT.

The gene calls are TRBV18 and TRBJ2-7; 7 nucleotides align to TRBD2. The germline CDR1 and CDR2 sequences are KGHSH and LQKENI. The CDR3 extends over 15 amino acids. The trim removed 5 bases at V and 2 bases at J, leaving 9 bases unmatched. Here the CDR3 DNA reads TGTGCCAGCTCAGGAGGGCTAGCGGAAACCTACGAGCAGTACTTC. The encoded protein is CASSGGLAETYEQYF.

This clone was seen only a few times. The CDR3 nucleotides read TGTGCCAGCAGCTTAGCCCAGCGGTGGAAGCAGTACTTC. As protein: CASSLAQRWKQYF. The chain has TRBV7-2 and TRBJ2-7; possibly TRBD2 for D (5 bases). Germline CDR1 and CDR2: SGHTA and FQGNSA. The CDR3 extends over 13 amino acids. The V end lost 0 bases, the J end lost 8 bases, and 11 bases lay between the germline ends.

The V and J genes are TRBV5-1 and TRBJ2-1; 12 bases are a match to TRBD2. Germline CDR1 is SGHRS and CDR2 is YFSETQ. The CDR3 spans 18 residues. V dropped 0 bases and J dropped 5; count of bases not matched to a gene: 9. CDR3 sequence: CASSLVYRTSGTNNEQFF. CDR3 sequence (DNA): TGCGCCAGCAGCTTGGTTTACAGGACTAGCGGGACTAACAATGAGCAGTTCTTC.

The chain carries TRBV7-9 and TRBJ1-1; D is ambiguous. V lost 4 bases and J 0 bases, leaving 9 bases between the germline ends. The germline V gene has CDR1 SEHNR and CDR2 FQNEAQ (reference sequence). CDR3 length equals 14 residues. CDR3 in amino acids: CASSYDGMNTEAFF. CDR3 DNA: TGTGCCAGCAGCTACGACGGGATGAACACTGAAGCTTTCTTT.

The J gene is TRBJ1-2, the V gene TRBV27, with a tentative D call TRBD1 (5 bases). CDR3 size: 15 residues. Germline assignment: CDR1 MNHEY and CDR2 SMNVEV (reference sequence). Trimming removed 3 bases from V and 4 bases from J, with 15 bases in between. In DNA, the CDR3 is TGTGCCAGCAGTTTCTCTCAGGGAGTAGGCTATGGCTACACCTTC. As protein: CASSFSQGVGYGYTF.

The CDR3 coding sequence is TGTGCCAGCAGTGAACCCTCCGGACTAGCGGGAGGGCCTTGGGATGAGCAGTTCTTC. Translating it yields CASSEPSGLAGGPWDEQFF. V gene TRBV6-1 combines with J gene TRBJ2-1; 15 bases map to TRBD2. The trim removed 2 bases at V and 8 bases at J, leaving 13 bases unmatched. CDR1 MNHNS and CDR2 SASEGT come from the germline V gene. This CDR3 region has 19 residues.

The chain joins TRBV11-2 to TRBJ1-2, with a weak D call TRBD1 (5 bases). The germline gives CDR1 SGHAT, CDR2 FQNNGV. The CDR3 length is 13 residues. V lost 6 bases, J lost 4 bases, and 12 bases lay in between. The chain's CDR3 is CASSLDSRYGYTF. The CDR3 DNA reads TGTGCCAGCAGTCTAGACAGCCGCTATGGCTACACCTTC. Full variable domain (missing parts from reference TRBV11-2 and TRBJ1-2): EAGVAQSPRYKIIEKRQSVAFWCNPISGHATLYWYQQILGQGPKLLIQFQNNGVVDDSQLPKDRFSAERLKGVDSTLKIQPAKLEDSAVYLCASSLDSRYGYTFGSGTRLTVV.

The genes are TRBV6-6 and TRBJ2-7; the match to TRBD1 covers 8 bases. The CDR3 is 13 amino acids. The germline CDR1 and CDR2 sequences are MNHNY and SVGAGI (reference sequence). V was pared by 4 bases and J by 2 bases, with 1 base of the junction left unmatched. CDR3 loop: CASSLQGAYEQYF. In nucleotides, the CDR3 is TGTGCCAGCAGTTTACAGGGGGCCTACGAGCAGTACTTC.

This chain joins TRBV28 and TRBJ2-7, with 9 nucleotides matching TRBD2. The CDR3 spans 19 residues. In germline, CDR1 is MDHEN, CDR2 SYDVKM. V lost 1 base to trimming and J lost 2 bases; unmatched junction nucleotides: 15. Written as DNA, the CDR3 is TGTGCCAGCAGTTTATTGCAACTCCGGCGGGAGGGCAGAGCCTACGAGCAGTACTTC. Its protein is CASSLLQLRREGRAYEQYF.

The chain couples TRBV18 to TRBJ2-7; possibly TRBD2 for D (5 bases). Trimming removed 2 bases from V and 3 bases from J, with 11 bases in between. Germline-derived CDR1 and CDR2 are KGHSH and LQKENI. The CDR3 runs to 14 residues. CDR3 nucleotide sequence: TGTGCCAGCTCACCAGAGACTACATACTACGAGCAGTACTTC. Protein product: CASSPETTYYEQYF.

The chain combines TRBV18 with TRBJ2-7, with TRBD1 as a possible D gene (5 bases). CDR3 length equals 15 residues. With 2 bases removed from V and 2 bases from J, the gap between germline ends came to 13 bases. Germline CDR1 reads KGHSH; CDR2 reads LQKENI. The CDR3 is CASSPSAGSTYEQYF. In DNA, the CDR3 is TGTGCCAGCTCACCATCGGCAGGGTCCACCTACGAGCAGTACTTC.

The genes are TRBV7-5 and TRBJ2-7; TRBD1 was called by the table and not checked on the DNA. TRBV7-5 represents a pseudogene. The CDR3 spans 14 residues. The CDR3 sequence: CVRSLVPSSYEQYF. The DNA of the CDR3 is TGTGTCAGAAGCTTAGTACCCAGCTCCTACGAGCAGTACTTC.

The V and J genes are TRBV28 and TRBJ1-5; the D is unclear. Per the germline V gene, CDR1 is MDHEN and CDR2 is SYDVKM. V gave up 6 bases and J gave up 4 bases, with 7 bases separating them. This CDR3 region has 12 residues. The CDR3 is CASRHENQPQHF. The CDR3, as DNA: TGTGCCAGCAGGCACGAGAATCAGCCCCAGCATTTT.

The gene calls are TRBV27 and TRBJ1-1, with D perhaps matching TRBD1 (5 bases). CDR1 is MNHEY, CDR2 SMNVEV, per germline (reference sequence). V was shortened by 1 base and J by 1 base, with 13 bases between the two germline ends. The CDR3 totals 16 residues. In DNA form, the CDR3 reads TGTGCCAGCAGTTTATTCGGGGGGGAGAGGAACACTGAAGCTTTCTTT. Its protein is CASSLFGGERNTEAFF.

This clone was observed once. The V call is TRBV2, the J call TRBJ2-2; D unclear. The germline V gene has CDR1 SNHLY and CDR2 FYNNEI. The CDR3 spans 16 residues. V gave up 2 bases and J gave up 1 base, with 11 bases separating them. CDR3 protein: CASSESGQENTGELFF. Here the CDR3 DNA reads TGTGCCAGCAGTGAATCTGGGCAGGAGAACACCGGGGAGCTGTTTTTT.

This rearrangement joins TRBV7-9 to TRBJ2-1, with D perhaps being TRBD1 or TRBD2 (6 bases each). Per the germline V gene, CDR1 is SEHNR and CDR2 is FQNEAQ (reference sequence). The germline V and J ends were trimmed by 2 bases and 0 bases, with 8 bases remaining between them. CDR3 length: 15 amino acids. The CDR3 protein is CASSLRGVSYNEQFF. The DNA for the CDR3 is TGTGCCAGCAGCTTAAGGGGGGTCTCCTACAATGAGCAGTTCTTC.

This chain uses TRBV19 with TRBJ1-2; a weak D match, TRBD1 (5 bases). This CDR3 is built from 13 residues. Trimming cost V 10 bases and J 6 bases, with 18 bases left between them. The germline gives CDR1 LNHDA, CDR2 SQIVND (reference sequence). CDR3 DNA: TGTGCCACCTGGGGCGGCCCCGGGAATGGCTACACCTTC. It yields the protein CATWGGPGNGYTF.

This chain joins TRBV7-9 and TRBJ2-5; D possibly uses TRBD1 or TRBD2 (5 bases each). TRBJ2-7 explains the end of the DNA better; the J call may be wrong. Germline CDR1 SEHNR, CDR2 FQNEAQ (reference sequence). The CDR3 has 14 residues. The CDR3 spells CASSSLGTSYEQYF. CDR3 nucleotides: TGTGCCAGCAGTTCTCTCGGGACCTCCTACGAGCAGTACTTC.

The rearrangement uses TRBV5-6 and TRBJ2-7, with D perhaps matching TRBD2 (6 bases). V was clipped by 4 bases and J by 7 bases, with 9 bases between them. There are 11 residues in the CDR3. CDR1 and CDR2 (germline): SGHDT, YYEEEE. The CDR3 reads CASSIREEQYF. CDR3 nucleotide sequence: TGTGCCAGCAGCATTCGGGAGGAGCAGTACTTC.

The gene calls are TRBV28 and TRBJ2-5; 10 positions match TRBD2. The DNA end is more similar to TRBJ2-7, so the J call may be wrong. The germline V gene has CDR1 MDHEN and CDR2 SYDVKM. The CDR3 extends over 16 amino acids. The DNA for the CDR3 is TGTGCCAGCAGTTTATATCCTAGCGGGAGCTCCTACGAGCAGTACTTC. Its translation: CASSLYPSGSSYEQYF.

This sequence joins TRBV10-1 and TRBJ2-1; 14 nucleotides match TRBD2. The CDR3 runs 16 residues. The V and J ends lost 6 bases and 8 bases, in that order; junction bases with no gene match: 9. Per germline, CDR1 WNHNN and CDR2 SYGVQD (reference sequence). CDR3 sequence (DNA): TGCGCCAGCAGCCCCGGGACTAGCGGGAGTGGGTATGAGCAGTTCTTC. Translation gives CASSPGTSGSGYEQFF.

The rearrangement links TRBV9 to TRBJ2-1, with unresolved D. Germline CDR1 SGDLS, CDR2 YYNGEE. The V end lost 0 bases, the J end lost 5 bases, and 15 bases lay between the germline ends. The CDR3 is 16 amino acids. The CDR3 DNA follows: TGTGCCAGCAGCGTAGGTCCCCTCAGGAGCAACAATGAGCAGTTCTTC. It specifies CASSVGPLRSNNEQFF.

The genes are TRBV5-4 and TRBJ2-2; D is unresolved. The length of the CDR3 is 15 residues. Trimming removed 0 bases at V and 1 base at J, with 7 bases between. From germline, CDR1 is SGHNT and CDR2 YYREEE (reference sequence). The CDR3 nucleotides are TGTGCCAGCAGCTTGGTGTCTAGGAACACCGGGGAGCTGTTTTTT. Its translation: CASSLVSRNTGELFF.

The chain couples TRBV19 to TRBJ1-2; a possible D gene is TRBD1 (5 bases). V was clipped by 5 bases and J by 5 bases, with 21 bases between them. Germline CDR1 and CDR2: LNHDA and SQIVND (reference sequence). There are 16 residues in the CDR3. The chain's CDR3 is CASSGKAGIRFYGYTF. CDR3 nucleotides: TGTGCCAGTAGTGGGAAGGCAGGGATTCGGTTTTATGGCTACACCTTC.